The 5 T cell receptor beta chains presented below share a single source sample, sequenced in a study of cytomegalovirus exposure and HLA in healthy donors. Clones were sequenced by immunoSEQ multiplex PCR, and TCRdb holds only the in-frame ones, with some missing. The sample has 150,000 to 200,000 clones; roughly 89% are singletons. Input material: PBMCs. The receptor source for this set is a man younger than 30 in good health and CMV-seropositive.

The chain is built from TRBV2 and TRBJ2-1, with 10 bases matching TRBD1. J was trimmed by 6 bases and V by 7 bases; bases with no gene match: 9. There are 15 residues in the CDR3. Germline CDR1 and CDR2: SNHLY and FYNNEI. The CDR3 sequence is CASIMTGGLSNEQFF. CDR3 nucleotides: TGTGCCAGCATCATGACAGGGGGCCTTTCCAATGAGCAGTTCTTC.

V usage is TRBV18 and J usage is TRBJ1-5; the D gene is possibly TRBD1 (5 bases). V shed 1 base and J shed 3 bases, with 7 bases lying between them. The germline V gene encodes CDR1 KGHSH and CDR2 LQKENI. The CDR3 length is 14 residues. This CDR3 reads CASSPQGINQPQHF. DNA of the CDR3: TGTGCCAGCTCACCACAGGGGATCAATCAGCCCCAGCATTTT.

The V call is TRBV11-2, the J call TRBJ2-7; 10 positions agree with TRBD1. In germline, CDR1 is SGHAT, CDR2 FQNNGV. This CDR3 spans 15 amino acids. With 4 bases clipped from V and 3 bases from J, the junction kept 6 bases outside the gene matches. The CDR3 sequence: CASSSWDRGVYEQYF. As DNA, the CDR3 is TGTGCCAGCAGCTCCTGGGACAGGGGAGTCTACGAGCAGTACTTC. The full variable domain, rest sourced from reference TRBV11-2 and TRBJ2-7, is EAGVAQSPRYKIIEKRQSVAFWCNPISGHATLYWYQQILGQGPKLLIQFQNNGVVDDSQLPKDRFSAERLKGVDSTLKIQPAKLEDSAVYLCASSSWDRGVYEQYFGPGTRLTVT.

V and J are TRBV5-1 and TRBJ1-2; D is unclear. Trimming cost V 0 bases and J 5 bases, with 17 bases left between them. The CDR3 runs 16 residues. The germline CDR1 and CDR2 sequences are SGHRS and YFSETQ. The CDR3 DNA reads as TGCGCCAGCAGCTTGGACTCGCAACCAAGAGCTTATGGCTACACCTTC. This encodes CASSLDSQPRAYGYTF. Complete variable domain (other parts from reference TRBV5-1 and TRBJ1-2): KAGVTQTPRYLIKTRGQQVTLSCSPISGHRSVSWYQQTPGQGLQFLFEYFSETQRNKGNFPGRFSGRQFSNSRSEMNVSTLELGDSALYLCASSLDSQPRAYGYTFGSGTRLTVV.

The V and J genes are TRBV5-1 and TRBJ2-5; TRBD1 matches at 9 bases. V was clipped by 4 bases and J by 4 bases; unmatched bases: 11. Germline CDR1 SGHRS, CDR2 YFSETQ. The CDR3 covers 16 residues. The CDR3 bases are TGCGCCAGCAGCAACCGGGACAGGGAGATTGGAGAGACCCAGTACTTC. This sequence encodes CASSNRDREIGETQYF. The full variable domain, rest sourced from reference TRBV5-1 and TRBJ2-5, is KAGVTQTPRYLIKTRGQQVTLSCSPISGHRSVSWYQQTPGQGLQFLFEYFSETQRNKGNFPGRFSGRQFSNSRSEMNVSTLELGDSALYLCASSNRDREIGETQYFGPGTRLLVL.